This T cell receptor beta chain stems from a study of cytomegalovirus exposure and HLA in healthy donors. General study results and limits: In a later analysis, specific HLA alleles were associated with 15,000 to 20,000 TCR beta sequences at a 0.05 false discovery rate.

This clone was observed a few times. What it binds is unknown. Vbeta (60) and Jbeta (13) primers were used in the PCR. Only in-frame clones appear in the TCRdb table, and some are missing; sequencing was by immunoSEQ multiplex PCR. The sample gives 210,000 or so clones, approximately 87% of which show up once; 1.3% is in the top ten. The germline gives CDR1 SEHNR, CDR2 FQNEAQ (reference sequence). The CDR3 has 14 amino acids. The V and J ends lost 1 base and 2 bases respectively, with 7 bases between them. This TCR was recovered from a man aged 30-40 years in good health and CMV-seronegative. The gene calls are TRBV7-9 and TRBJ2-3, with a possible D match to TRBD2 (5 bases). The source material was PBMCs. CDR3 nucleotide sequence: TGTGCCAGCAGCTTAGGGAGGATCACAGATACGCAGTATTTT. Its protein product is CASSLGRITDTQYF.